The 20 T cell receptor beta chains below come from one sample, sequenced in a study of T cells after yellow fever vaccination. A single record per CDR3 protein comes from TCRdb applying MiXCR to the 5' RACE reads. The data contain under 550,000 distinct CDR3 sequences, about a fifth of them seen just once; the ten biggest clones take up about a sixth. Source: PBMCs, taken approximately 20 days after the first yellow fever vaccination. Receptors were obtained from a man in his late teens or twenties who received the YFV17D yellow fever vaccine.

As to this clonotype: At one boundary the junction diverges from the germline segment, which might be a read error. The CDR3 protein is CASSAAVGNIEAFF. CDR3 sequence (DNA): TGTGCCAGCAGTGCAGCGGTAGGCAACATTGAAGCTTTCTTT. The V gene is TRBV6-1, the J gene TRBJ1-1; no clear D. Looked up from germline, CDR1 is MNHNS and CDR2 is SASEGT. This CDR3 has 14 residues.

V is TRBV5-1 and J is TRBJ2-2, with 8 bases aligning to TRBD1. This CDR3 region has 14 residues. Germline V CDR1 and CDR2: SGHRS, YFSETQ. V was pared by 10 bases and J by 0 bases, with 5 bases of the junction left unmatched. CDR3 residues: CAGQTGANTGELFF. DNA of the CDR3: TGCGCCGGACAGACAGGGGCGAACACCGGGGAGCTGTTTTTT.

Comment on this clonotype: At one of its ends the junction is not consistent with the germline gene, which may arise from a read error. V and J are TRBV12-3 or TRBV12-4 and TRBJ2-1; a possible D gene is TRBD2 (6 bases). The CDR3 contains 14 residues. The CDR3 DNA is TGTGCCAGCAGTTTCGGAGGGTCCTCCAATGAGCAGTTCTTC. This translates into CASSFGGSSNEQFF.

The chain uses TRBV6-2 or TRBV6-3 and TRBJ1-6; 9 bases are shared with TRBD1. After removal of 4 bases from V and 13 bases from J, the junction contained 14 bases not matched to a gene. The CDR3 has 16 amino acids. The V gene's germline CDR1 is MNHEY and CDR2 SVGEGT. The CDR3 protein is CASSWRTGVDAGPLHF. CDR3 nucleotide sequence: TGTGCCAGCAGTTGGCGGACAGGGGTCGACGCGGGTCCCCTCCACTTT.

The chain couples TRBV18 to TRBJ2-5; possibly TRBD2 for D (6 bases). CDR1 KGHSH and CDR2 LQKENI come from the germline V gene. CDR3 length: 15 residues. The V end lost 3 bases, the J end lost 4 bases, and 15 bases lay between the germline ends. CDR3 residues: CASSPGGVRRETQYF. CDR3 DNA: TGTGCCAGCTCACCCGGAGGGGTTAGAAGAGAGACCCAGTACTTC. The entire variable domain, with the rest obtained from reference TRBV18 and TRBJ2-5, is as follows: NAGVMQNPRHLVRRRGQEARLRCSPMKGHSHVYWYRQLPEEGLKFMVYLQKENIIDESGMPKERFSAEFPKEGPSILRIQQVVRGDSAAYFCASSPGGVRRETQYFGPGTRLLVL.

The V gene is TRBV10-3, the J gene TRBJ2-1; 14 bases map to TRBD2. J lost 5 bases, V lost 7 bases, and 7 bases had no gene match. CDR3 size: 16 residues. CDR1 is ENHRY and CDR2 is SYGVKD in the germline V gene. CDR3 sequence reads: CAIKGLAGGLDNEQFF. CDR3 nucleotide sequence: TGTGCCATCAAAGGACTAGCGGGGGGTCTTGACAATGAGCAGTTCTTC.

This chain uses TRBV7-2 with TRBJ1-1, with D perhaps TRBD1 (5 bases). The CDR3 is 14 residues long. With 4 bases removed from V and 3 bases from J, the gap between germline ends came to 12 bases. Per the germline V gene, CDR1 is SGHTA and CDR2 is FQGNSA. CDR3 amino acids: CASSSQGGDTEAFF. Here the CDR3 DNA reads TGTGCCAGCAGCTCGCAGGGTGGGGACACTGAAGCTTTCTTT.

The chain combines TRBV18 with TRBJ1-1; no clear D gene. CDR3 length: 15 amino acids. Germline V gene sequence: CDR1 KGHSH, CDR2 LQKENI. V lost 1 base, J lost 3 bases, and 12 bases lay in between. DNA for the CDR3: TGTGCCAGCTCACCACGTGGAGCAGCGGACACTGAAGCTTTCTTT. Amino acids: CASSPRGAADTEAFF.

This clonotype has just a few counts. V is TRBV28 and J is TRBJ1-6; D is uncertain. CDR3 size: 16 residues. V lost 3 bases and J lost 1, with 10 bases in between. Per germline, CDR1 MDHEN and CDR2 SYDVKM. The DNA of the CDR3 is TGTGCCAGCAGTTTTCAATGGGGATCCTATAATTCACCCCTCCACTTT. Translating it yields CASSFQWGSYNSPLHF.

There are a few counts of this clonotype. The chain combines TRBV25-1 with TRBJ2-5, with D hard to call. The CDR3 sequence is 13 residues long. V lost 7 bases, J lost 3 bases, and 12 bases lay in between. Germline V gene data show CDR1 as MGHDK and CDR2 as SYGVNS. CDR3 residues: CASTESNEETQYF. For the CDR3, the DNA is TGTGCCAGCACAGAGTCAAATGAAGAGACCCAGTACTTC.

This clonotype appeared many times. The V call is TRBV4-3, the J call TRBJ2-2; D is unresolved. The V end was cut by 0 bases, the J end by 6 bases, with 11 bases between. CDR1 and CDR2 from the germline V gene are LGHNA and YSLEER. The CDR3 extends over 15 amino acids. Here the CDR3 DNA reads TGCGCCAGCAGCCAAGATCTGGAGTTTTCCGGGGAGCTGTTTTTT. Its protein product is CASSQDLEFSGELFF.

The gene calls are TRBV7-2 and TRBJ2-7; weak D call: TRBD2 (6 bases). This CDR3 contains 16 residues. Germline-derived CDR1 and CDR2 are SGHTA and FQGNSA. Trimming took 0 bases from V and 0 from J, leaving 12 bases between them. The CDR3 loop reads CASSLAGRGISYEQYF. The CDR3 DNA is TGTGCCAGCAGCTTAGCTGGACGGGGGATCTCCTACGAGCAGTACTTC.

This clonotype has a handful of counts. The rearrangement links TRBV13 to TRBJ2-7; 7 bases agree with TRBD2. Trimming at V came to 5 bases and at J to 2 bases, leaving 12 bases not matched to a gene. Germline-derived CDR1 and CDR2 are PRHDT and FYEKMQ (reference sequence). The CDR3 consists of 16 residues. CDR3 in amino acids: CASSPVARAGTYEQYV. The CDR3 bases are TGTGCCAGCAGCCCGGTGGCACGAGCGGGGACCTACGAGCAGTACGTC.

This clonotype came up a few times. The rearrangement uses TRBV7-3 and TRBJ1-1; tentative D call: TRBD1 (5 bases). The germline V gene encodes CDR1 SGHTA and CDR2 FQGTGA. The V gene lost 4 bases and the J gene lost 1 base, with 13 bases spanning the gap. The CDR3 totals 15 residues. This CDR3 is CASSSTAGGNTEAFF. DNA of the CDR3: TGTGCCAGCAGCTCCACCGCTGGGGGGAACACTGAAGCTTTCTTT.

This chain uses TRBV4-1 with TRBJ2-7; D is uncertain. Germline V gives CDR1 MGHRA, CDR2 YSYEKL. This CDR3 contains 14 residues. The V end lost 0 bases, the J end lost 3 bases, and 9 bases lay between the germline ends. The CDR3: CASSQDISGYEQYV. Written as DNA, the CDR3 is TGCGCCAGCAGCCAAGATATTTCGGGCTACGAGCAGTACGTC.

This chain joins TRBV30 and TRBJ2-3; no definite D call. The CDR3 totals 12 residues. Germline V gene data show CDR1 as GTSNPN and CDR2 as SVGIG (reference sequence). The V end was cut by 0 bases, the J end by 4 bases, with 5 bases between. CDR3 sequence reads: CAWSVLPDTQYF. CDR3 sequence (DNA): TGTGCCTGGAGTGTACTTCCAGATACGCAGTATTTT.

This clonotype was seen a handful of times. The CDR3 DNA reads TGTGCCAGCAGTCCCTCATGGGGGAACGAGCAGTACTTC. Amino acids: CASSPSWGNEQYF. V and J are TRBV3-1 and TRBJ2-7, with D perhaps assigned TRBD1 or TRBD2 (5 bases each). Germline CDR1 is LGHDT and CDR2 is YNNKEL (reference sequence). Trimming took 6 bases from V and 5 from J, leaving 14 bases between them. The CDR3 covers 13 residues.

J is TRBJ1-5 and V is TRBV15, with 7 positions matching TRBD1. V shed 5 bases and J 4 bases; nucleotides not matched to a gene: 5. The CDR3 is made up of 14 amino acids. Germline loops: CDR1 LNHNV, CDR2 YYDKDF (reference sequence). The CDR3 DNA sequence: TGTGCCACCAGCCGTCGGACAGGTAATCAGCCCCAGCATTTT. It translates to CATSRRTGNQPQHF.

The chain couples TRBV19 to TRBJ1-5; 10 bases match TRBD1. With V trimmed by 8 bases and J by 7 bases, 8 bases remained unmatched. The length of the CDR3 is 14 residues. Germline assignment: CDR1 LNHDA and CDR2 SQIVND (reference sequence). The chain's CDR3 is CASSTGGLDQPQHF. CDR3 sequence (DNA): TGTGCCAGTTCGACAGGGGGCTTAGACCAGCCCCAGCATTTT.

This clonotype was found a few times. For the CDR3, the DNA is TGTGCCAGTAATGATAGAGGGACTTTGGGAACTGAAGCTTTCTTT. Protein sequence: CASNDRGTLGTEAFF. V and J are TRBV19 and TRBJ1-1; D perhaps matches TRBD1 (5 bases). This CDR3 is 15 amino acids long. The V gene lost 7 bases and the J gene lost 5 bases, with 20 bases spanning the gap. Germline V lookup: CDR1 LNHDA, CDR2 SQIVND (reference sequence).